This T cell receptor (beta chain) derives from a study of blood T cell repertoires in COVID-19. Study at large: Italy, Spain and the United States were the sources of the convalescent and acute COVID-19 samples.

In the source study's methods: Counts of nucleated cells, estimated from reference gene primer amplification, were obtained. Assay used: immunoSEQ multiplex PCR; TCRdb lists only in-frame clones, some missing. That table furnishes V, J and clone size, whereas the DNA furnished D and trimming. The repertoire holds 200,000 or so clones, with roughly three quarters as singletons. The clonotype comes from a man aged 60 to 75 with active or convalescent COVID-19. Sequencing was done on a sample of peripheral blood.

The CDR3 DNA sequence: TGTGCCAGCAGCTTGGGACAGACAATCAATCAGCCCCAGCATTTT. This translates into CASSLGQTINQPQHF. This chain joins TRBV7-9 and TRBJ1-5, with 7 bases lining up with TRBD1. CDR3 length: 15 amino acids. Trimming took 3 bases from V and 3 from J; bases not matched to a gene: 5. The germline V gene has CDR1 SEHNR and CDR2 FQNEAQ (reference sequence).